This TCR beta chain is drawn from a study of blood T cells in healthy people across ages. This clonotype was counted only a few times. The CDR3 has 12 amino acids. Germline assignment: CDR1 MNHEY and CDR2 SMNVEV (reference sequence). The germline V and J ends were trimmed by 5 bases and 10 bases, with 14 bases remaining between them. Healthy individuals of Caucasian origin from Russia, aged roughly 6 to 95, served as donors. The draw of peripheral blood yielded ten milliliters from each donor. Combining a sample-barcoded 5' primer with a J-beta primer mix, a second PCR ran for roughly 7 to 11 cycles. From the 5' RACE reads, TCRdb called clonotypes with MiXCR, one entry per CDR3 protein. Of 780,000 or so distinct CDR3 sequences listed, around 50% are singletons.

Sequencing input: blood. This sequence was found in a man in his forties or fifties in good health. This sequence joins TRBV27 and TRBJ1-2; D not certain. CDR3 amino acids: CASSLEGQVYTF. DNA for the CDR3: TGTGCCAGCAGTCTTGAGGGCCAGGTCTACACCTTC.